A selection of T cell receptor beta chains follows, all from one sample in a study of blood T cell repertoires in COVID-19. The data were produced by immunoSEQ multiplex PCR, yet TCRdb's version contains in-frame clones alone and is incomplete. The table has some 1,400 clones, less than 95% seen once. Sequenced sample: peripheral blood. The receptor set was obtained from a human donor in a cohort sampled during active COVID-19. The CDR3 runs from the conserved cysteine through the conserved F or W. The D gene is left open where the match is weak. The size field is filled for only some rows; it gives once, few, many or a size class.

D,size,V,J,CDR3,DNA
TRBD1,.,TRBV30,TRBJ2-7,CAWSVRDRAHEQYF,TGTGCCTGGAGTGTTCGGGACAGGGCCCACGAGCAGTACTTC
.,.,TRBV6-5,TRBJ1-1,CASSYGQQLNTEAFF,TGTGCCAGCAGTTACGGACAGCAATTGAACACTGAAGCTTTCTTT
.,.,TRBV11-2,TRBJ1-3,CASSLRQRDSGNTIYF,TGTGCCAGCAGCTTAAGACAGCGAGACTCTGGAAACACCATATATTTT
.,.,TRBV7-2,TRBJ1-2,CASSLAGRGLGYTF,TGTGCCAGCAGCTTAGCGGGTAGGGGCCTTGGCTACACCTTC
.,.,TRBV3-1/TRBV3-2,TRBJ1-2,CASSLRQVSDYGYTF,TGTGCCAGCAGCCTAAGACAGGTGTCGGACTATGGCTACACCTTC
TRBD2,.,TRBV3-1/TRBV3-2,TRBJ2-7,CASSAGTTSSYEQYF,TGTGCCAGCAGTGCCGGGACTACGAGCTCCTACGAGCAGTACTTC
.,.,TRBV20-1,TRBJ2-3,CSASSPQTGYTDTQYF,TGCAGTGCAAGTTCCCCTCAGACTGGATACACAGATACGCAGTATTTT
.,.,TRBV28,TRBJ2-7,CASSLAVHEQYF,TGTGCCAGCAGCCTGGCGGTACACGAGCAGTACTTC
TRBD2,.,TRBV5-6,TRBJ2-7,CASSSPSGSGYEQYF,TGTGCCAGCAGCTCACCAAGCGGGAGTGGTTACGAGCAGTACTTC
.,.,TRBV7-2,TRBJ1-1,CASSPRLEAEAFF,TGTGCCAGCAGCCCTCGGTTGGAGGCTGAAGCTTTCTTT
TRBD1,.,TRBV18,TRBJ1-5,CASSPYGQGASGNQPQHF,TGTGCCAGCTCACCATACGGACAGGGGGCGAGCGGCAATCAGCCCCAGCATTTT
.,few,TRBV4-3,TRBJ1-3,CASSQEAGSGNTIYF,TGCGCCAGCAGCCAGGAAGCAGGATCTGGAAACACCATATATTTT
TRBD1,.,TRBV7-9,TRBJ2-2,CASSLAGQTNTGELFF,TGTGCCAGCAGCTTAGCGGGACAGACGAACACCGGGGAGCTGTTTTTT
.,.,TRBV2,TRBJ2-7,CASSGVGLPTYEQYF,TGTGCCAGCAGTGGGGTGGGACTTCCGACCTACGAGCAGTACTTC
TRBD1,few,TRBV2,TRBJ2-1,CASSADPGQGMNEQFF,TGTGCCAGCAGTGCCGACCCGGGACAGGGAATGAATGAGCAGTTCTTC
.,.,TRBV3-1/TRBV3-2,TRBJ1-4,CASSEQGGREKLFF,TGTGCCAGCAGCGAACAGGGTGGTCGTGAAAAACTGTTTTTT
TRBD2,.,TRBV4-1,TRBJ2-5,CASSHTTSGGRETQYF,TGCGCCAGCAGCCATACGACTAGCGGGGGAAGGGAGACCCAGTACTTC
TRBD1,.,TRBV4-1,TRBJ2-1,CASSQVLADRGPYNEQFF,TGCGCCAGCAGCCAAGTATTGGCCGACAGGGGCCCATACAATGAGCAGTTCTTC